The T cell receptor beta chain described here comes from a study of T cells in Graves' hyperthyroidism and ophthalmopathy. General study points: Most thyroid-expanded clonotypes above 0.001 were also found in blood.

From RNA transcripts, TCR beta CDR3 regions were amplified. During a first-round RT-PCR of the TCR CDR3, the HTBI primer set was used. TCRdb re-called the multiplex PCR reads with MiXCR, one entry per CDR3 protein. The sample lists about 420,000 distinct CDR3 sequences, approximately 14% occurring once. CDR1 and CDR2 (germline): MNHEY, SVGAGI. This CDR3 has 15 amino acids. V was pared by 0 bases and J by 2 bases, with 3 bases of the junction left unmatched. This clonotype was observed at least ten times. The antigen is unknown. Sequencing was carried out using blood. The J gene is TRBJ2-5, the V gene TRBV6-5; 7 positions match TRBD2. This receptor was taken from a woman younger than 30 with Graves' hyperthyroidism. This chain's CDR3 is CASSYSWGGQETQYF. The CDR3 DNA reads TGTGCCAGCAGTTACTCGTGGGGGGGGCAAGAGACCCAGTACTTC.